This T cell receptor (beta chain) came from a study of blood T cell repertoires in COVID-19 (TCRdb year 2020). In terms of the full investigation: The collaborator samples originated in the United States, Italy and Spain and spanned the acute and convalescent phases of COVID-19. The prospective study material was composed of cDNA or gDNA derived from T cells, B-cell-depleted T cells, or PBMCs. Deeply sampled blood TCRbeta repertoires from subjects exposed to, actively infected with, or recovered from COVID-19 were included in the dataset. The repertoires were made available in a free public database intended to serve as a resource for research on the immune response to SARS-CoV-2. The samples were drawn from two sources: the first 160 participants of the ongoing ImmuneRACE study, and fewer than 1,500 subjects contributed by 6 global collaborators. A de-identified subject ID, COVID-19 status, age in years and sex were almost always included in the sample metadata. Where HLA class I and class II types were available, the types were taken from metadata supplied by the sample provider, not from assay-based typing.

General findings and caveats noted by the study authors: The amount of clinical and demographic metadata varied by source and participant and was provided uncurated.

Turning to this clone: Its antigen remains unidentified. No base quality information exists; no much larger clone differs at one position.

TCRbeta CDR3 regions were amplified from genomic DNA by means of the immunoSEQ Assay, a bias-controlled multiplex PCR. Per the source publication's procedure: Within the assay, amplification of reference gene primers was used to estimate how many nucleated cells each sample contained. To quantify the absolute abundance of each unique TCRbeta CDR3 rearrangement, sequence reads were collapsed and filtered. For each sample, productive Simpson clonality was calculated by taking the square root of Simpson's diversity index across productive rearrangements. TCRdb limited this immuneACCESS table to in-frame rearrangements with V and J called. A share of clones is missing; checked studies link under half to unresolved V genes, and the rest is unexplained. V and J calls and clone size are copied from that table; D and trimming were computed from the DNA. The sample has more than 85,000 clones on record, about 88% of them singletons. The ten largest clones capture around 3% of the sample.

Deletion took 4 bases off V and 3 bases off J, with a span of 10 bases between the germline ends. Measured from the cysteine to the phenylalanine, the CDR3 is 14 residues long. Just CDR3 DNA is preserved here, 42 bases in frame from base 1. Sequences SGHDT (CDR1) and YYEEEE (CDR2) are obtained from the germline V gene. The collaborating institutions used their own protocols to collect whole blood in K2EDTA tubes. For TCRbeta analysis, collaborator samples were shipped as frozen whole blood, as isolated PBMCs, or as DNA extracted from either sample type. This TCR came from a woman of 80 years or more with acute or convalescent COVID-19. Recombination connected TRBV5-6 to TRBJ2-2; a confident D gene designation cannot be given. The sample taken for sequencing was peripheral blood. The DNA sequence reads TGTGCCAGCAGCCCCCATACGGACACCGGGGAGCTGTTTTTT. The encoded protein is CASSPHTDTGELFF.